Described below is a single T cell receptor (beta chain) sequence and its context. Antigen: not known. This entry comes from a study of beta chain features in type 1 diabetes. Study-level information: Investigators examined some 100,000,000 sorted cells across all samples. Findings and limits, study-wide: Patients with Type 1 diabetes showed moderately but significantly shorter TCRB CDR3s in all four CD4+ subsets. Individuals with type 1 diabetes displayed fewer insertions and more deletions at VDJ junctions.

Expressed TCRB transcripts were sequenced because the isolated RNA had all been reverse transcribed beforehand. Naive, central memory and regulatory T cell samples came to a mean of approximately 3.3 million reads. Clones were sequenced by immunoSEQ multiplex PCR, and TCRdb holds only the in-frame ones, with some missing. Of hundreds of thousands of clones listed, around 15% are singletons. The authors sorted CD4+ naive, central memory, regulatory and stem cell-like memory cells via CD45RO/CCR7/CD25/CD127/CD95/CD27. The source is a man aged 18 to 29 with type 1 diabetes. The material sequenced was naive CD4+ T cells from blood.

CDR3 DNA sequence: TGCAGCGTTGGAGCGGGCACGAATCTGAACACTGAAGCTTTCTTT. This sequence encodes CSVGAGTNLNTEAFF. The rearrangement joins TRBV29-1 to TRBJ1-1; D remains unclear. The CDR3 loop spans 15 amino acids. The V gene lost 4 bases and the J gene lost 0 bases, with 15 bases spanning the gap. Germline V lookup: CDR1 SQVTM, CDR2 ANQGSEA.